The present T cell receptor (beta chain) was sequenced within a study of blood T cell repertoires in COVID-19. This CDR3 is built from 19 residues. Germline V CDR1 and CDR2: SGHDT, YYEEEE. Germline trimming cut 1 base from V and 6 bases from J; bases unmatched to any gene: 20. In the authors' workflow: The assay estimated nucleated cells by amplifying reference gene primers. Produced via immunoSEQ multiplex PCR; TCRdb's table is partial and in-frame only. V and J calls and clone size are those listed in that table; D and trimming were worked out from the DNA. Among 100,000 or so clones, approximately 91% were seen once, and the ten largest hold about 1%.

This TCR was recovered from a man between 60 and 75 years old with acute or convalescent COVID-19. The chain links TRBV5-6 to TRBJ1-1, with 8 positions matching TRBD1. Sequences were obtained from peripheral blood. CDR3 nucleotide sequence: TGTGCCAGCAGCTTGTTTGGACAGGGCCTTTTTCGGGGTGGCGCTGAAGCTTTCTTT. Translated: CASSLFGQGLFRGGAEAFF. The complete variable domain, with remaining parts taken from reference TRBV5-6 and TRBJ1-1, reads DAGVTQSPTHLIKTRGQQVTLRCSPKSGHDTVSWYQQALGQGPQFIFQYYEEEERQRGNFPDRFSGHQFPNYSSELNVNALLLGDSALYLCASSLFGQGLFRGGAEAFFGQGTRLTVV.